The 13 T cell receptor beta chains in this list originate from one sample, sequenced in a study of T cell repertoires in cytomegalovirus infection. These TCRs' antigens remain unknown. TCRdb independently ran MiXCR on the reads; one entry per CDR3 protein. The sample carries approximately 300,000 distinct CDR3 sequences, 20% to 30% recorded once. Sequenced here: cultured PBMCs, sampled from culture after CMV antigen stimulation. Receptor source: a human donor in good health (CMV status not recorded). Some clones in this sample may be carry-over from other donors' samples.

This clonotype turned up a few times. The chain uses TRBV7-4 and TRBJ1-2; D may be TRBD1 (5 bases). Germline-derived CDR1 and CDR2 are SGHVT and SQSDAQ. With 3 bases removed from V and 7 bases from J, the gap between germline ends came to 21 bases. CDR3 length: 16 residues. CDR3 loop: CASSFPGTPYRGGYTF. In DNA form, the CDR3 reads TGTGCCAGCAGCTTTCCCGGGACGCCCTACCGGGGTGGCTACACCTTC.

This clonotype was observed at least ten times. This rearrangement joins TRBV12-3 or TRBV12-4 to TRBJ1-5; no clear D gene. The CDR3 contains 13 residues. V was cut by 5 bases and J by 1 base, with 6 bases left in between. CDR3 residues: CASSLVSNQPQHF. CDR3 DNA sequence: TGTGCCAGCAGTCTCGTGAGCAATCAGCCCCAGCATTTT.

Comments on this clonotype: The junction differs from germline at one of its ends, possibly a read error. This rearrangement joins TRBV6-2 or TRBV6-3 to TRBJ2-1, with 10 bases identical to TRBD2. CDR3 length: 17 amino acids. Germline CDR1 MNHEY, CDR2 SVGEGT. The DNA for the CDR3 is TGTGCCAGCTGGGGGCTAGCGGGGGACAACTCCCACAATGAGCAGTTCTTC. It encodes CASWGLAGDNSHNEQFF.

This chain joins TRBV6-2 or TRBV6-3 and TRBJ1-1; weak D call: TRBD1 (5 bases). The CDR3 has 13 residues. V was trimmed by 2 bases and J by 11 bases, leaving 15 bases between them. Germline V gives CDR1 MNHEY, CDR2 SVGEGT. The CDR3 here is CASSYDSSGVAFF. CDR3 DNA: TGTGCCAGCAGTTACGACAGTTCGGGCGTTGCTTTCTTT.

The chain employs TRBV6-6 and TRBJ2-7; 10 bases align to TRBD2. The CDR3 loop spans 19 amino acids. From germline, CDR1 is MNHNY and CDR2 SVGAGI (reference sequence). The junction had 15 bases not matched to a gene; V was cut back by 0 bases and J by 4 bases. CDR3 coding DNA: TGTGCCAGCAGTTACTCGATTGGGTCCGGTAGACTAGCGGGTTACGAGCAGTACTTC. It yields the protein CASSYSIGSGRLAGYEQYF.

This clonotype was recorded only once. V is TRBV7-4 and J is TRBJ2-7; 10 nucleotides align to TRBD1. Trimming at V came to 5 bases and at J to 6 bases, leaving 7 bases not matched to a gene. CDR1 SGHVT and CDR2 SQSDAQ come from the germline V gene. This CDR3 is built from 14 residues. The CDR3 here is CASSAPGQGCEQYF. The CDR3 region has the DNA TGTGCCAGCAGCGCCCCGGGACAGGGGTGCGAGCAGTACTTC.

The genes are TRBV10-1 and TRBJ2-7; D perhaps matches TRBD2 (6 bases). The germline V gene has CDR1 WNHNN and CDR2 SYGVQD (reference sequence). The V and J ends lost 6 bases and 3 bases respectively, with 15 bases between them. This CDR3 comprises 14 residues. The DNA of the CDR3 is TGCGCCAGCAGCGAGACTAGTTTGGGCTACGAGCAGTACGTC. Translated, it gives CASSETSLGYEQYV.

CDR3 amino acids: CASSLVDRGADTQYF. CDR3 in DNA: TGTGCCAGCAGCTTAGTAGACAGGGGGGCAGATACGCAGTATTTT. The rearrangement links TRBV7-9 to TRBJ2-3, with 9 positions matching TRBD1. Trimming took 1 base from V and 4 from J; bases not matched to a gene: 3. Germline V gene data show CDR1 as SEHNR and CDR2 as FQNEAQ (reference sequence). This CDR3 has 15 amino acids.

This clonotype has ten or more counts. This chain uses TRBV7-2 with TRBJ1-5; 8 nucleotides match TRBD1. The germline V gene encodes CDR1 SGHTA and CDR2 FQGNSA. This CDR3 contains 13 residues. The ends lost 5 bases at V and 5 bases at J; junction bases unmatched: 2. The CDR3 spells CASSKTGDQPQHF. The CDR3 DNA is TGTGCCAGCAGCAAGACAGGGGATCAGCCCCAGCATTTT.

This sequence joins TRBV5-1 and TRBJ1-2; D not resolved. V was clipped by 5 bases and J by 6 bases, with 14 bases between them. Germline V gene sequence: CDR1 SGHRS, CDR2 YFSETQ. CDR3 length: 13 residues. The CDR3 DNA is TGCGCCAGCAGAAGGCGGGAAGAGGATGGCTACACCTTC. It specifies CASRRREEDGYTF.

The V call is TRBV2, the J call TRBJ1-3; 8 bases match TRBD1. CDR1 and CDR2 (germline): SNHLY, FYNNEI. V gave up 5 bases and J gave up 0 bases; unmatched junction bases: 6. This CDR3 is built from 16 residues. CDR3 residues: CASSRGQARSGNTIYF. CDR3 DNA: TGTGCCAGCAGTAGGGGACAGGCTCGCTCTGGAAACACCATATATTTT.

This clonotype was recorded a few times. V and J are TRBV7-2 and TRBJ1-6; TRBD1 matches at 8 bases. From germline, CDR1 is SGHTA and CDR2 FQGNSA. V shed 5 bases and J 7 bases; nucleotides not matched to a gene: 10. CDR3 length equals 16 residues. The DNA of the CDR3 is TGTGCCAGCAGCCCAGACCAGGGGGCGCACAATTCACCCCTCCACTTT. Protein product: CASSPDQGAHNSPLHF.

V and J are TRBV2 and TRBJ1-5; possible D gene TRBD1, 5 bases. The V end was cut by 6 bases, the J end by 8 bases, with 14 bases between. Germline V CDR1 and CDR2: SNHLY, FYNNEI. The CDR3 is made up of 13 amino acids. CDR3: CASSYGDLKPQHF. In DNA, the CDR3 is TGTGCCAGCAGCTACGGGGACTTGAAGCCCCAGCATTTT.